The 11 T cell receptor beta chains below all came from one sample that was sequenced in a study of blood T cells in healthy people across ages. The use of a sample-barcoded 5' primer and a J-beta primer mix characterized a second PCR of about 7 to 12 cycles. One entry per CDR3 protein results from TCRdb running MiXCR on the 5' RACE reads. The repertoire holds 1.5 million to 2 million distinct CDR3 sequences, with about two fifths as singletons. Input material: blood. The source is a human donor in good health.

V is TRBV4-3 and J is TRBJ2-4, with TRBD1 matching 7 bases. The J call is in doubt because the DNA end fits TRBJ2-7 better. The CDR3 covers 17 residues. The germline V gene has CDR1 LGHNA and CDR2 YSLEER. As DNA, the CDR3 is TGCGCCAGCAGCCCAGCAGGGACCGGCAGGGGGAGTTCCGAGCAGTACTTC. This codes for CASSPAGTGRGSSEQYF.

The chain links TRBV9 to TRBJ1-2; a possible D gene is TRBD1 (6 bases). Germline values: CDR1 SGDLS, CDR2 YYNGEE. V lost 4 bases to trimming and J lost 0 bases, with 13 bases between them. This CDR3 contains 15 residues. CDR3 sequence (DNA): TGTGCCAGCAGCCCACGGGACACTACTAACTATGGCTACACCTTC. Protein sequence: CASSPRDTTNYGYTF.

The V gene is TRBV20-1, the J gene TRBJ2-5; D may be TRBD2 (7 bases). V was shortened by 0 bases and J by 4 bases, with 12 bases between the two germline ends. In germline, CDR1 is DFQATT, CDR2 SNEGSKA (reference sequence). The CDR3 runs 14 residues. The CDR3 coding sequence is TGCAGTGCTAGAGATCTGCGGGGGCCAGAGACCCAGTACTTC. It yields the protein CSARDLRGPETQYF.

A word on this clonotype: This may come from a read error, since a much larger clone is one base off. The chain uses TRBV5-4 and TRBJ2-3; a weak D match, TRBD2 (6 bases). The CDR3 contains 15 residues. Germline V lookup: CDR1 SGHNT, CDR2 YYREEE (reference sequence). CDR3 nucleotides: TGTGTCAGCAGCCGTCCGGGACTTAACACAGATACGCAGTATTTT. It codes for CVSSRPGLNTDTQYF.

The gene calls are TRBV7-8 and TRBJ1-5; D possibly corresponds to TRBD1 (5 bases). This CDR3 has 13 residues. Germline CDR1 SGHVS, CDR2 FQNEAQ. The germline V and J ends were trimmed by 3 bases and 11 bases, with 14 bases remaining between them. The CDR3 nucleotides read TGTGCCAGCAGCTTGGGAGGGGTGGTGACCCAGCATTTT. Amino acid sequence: CASSLGGVVTQHF.

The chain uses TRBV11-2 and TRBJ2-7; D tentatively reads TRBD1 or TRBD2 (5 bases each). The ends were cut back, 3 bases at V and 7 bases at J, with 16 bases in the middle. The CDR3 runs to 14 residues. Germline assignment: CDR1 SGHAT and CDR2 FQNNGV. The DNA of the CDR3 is TGTGCCAGCAGCTTTAGAGGGACCTGGTCGGAGCAGTACTTC. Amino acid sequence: CASSFRGTWSEQYF.

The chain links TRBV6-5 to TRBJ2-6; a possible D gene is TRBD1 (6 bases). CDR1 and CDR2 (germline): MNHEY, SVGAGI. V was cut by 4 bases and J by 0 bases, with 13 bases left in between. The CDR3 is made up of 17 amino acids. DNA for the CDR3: TGTGCCAGCAGTTCCCAGGGGCGGGCCTCTGGGGCCAACGTCCTGACTTTC. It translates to CASSSQGRASGANVLTF.

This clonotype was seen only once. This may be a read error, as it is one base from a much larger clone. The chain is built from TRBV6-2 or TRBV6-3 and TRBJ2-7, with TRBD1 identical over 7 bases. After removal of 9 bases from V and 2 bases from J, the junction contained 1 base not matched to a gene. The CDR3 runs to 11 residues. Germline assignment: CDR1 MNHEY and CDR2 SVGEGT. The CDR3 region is CARDRTYEQYF. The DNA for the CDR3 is TGTGCCAGGGACAGGACCTACGAGCAGTACTTC.

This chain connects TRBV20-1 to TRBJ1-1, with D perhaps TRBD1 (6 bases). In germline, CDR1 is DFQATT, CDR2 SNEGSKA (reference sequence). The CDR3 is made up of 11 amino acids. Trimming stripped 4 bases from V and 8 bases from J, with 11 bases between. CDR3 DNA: TGCAGTGCTACCCAAACAGGGGAAGCTTTCTTT. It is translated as CSATQTGEAFF.

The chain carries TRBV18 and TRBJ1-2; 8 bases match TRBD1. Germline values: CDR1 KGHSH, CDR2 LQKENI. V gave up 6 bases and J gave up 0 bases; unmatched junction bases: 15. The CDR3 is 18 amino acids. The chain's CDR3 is CASSPALAQGAPNYGYTF. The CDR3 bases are TGTGCCAGCTCGCCAGCGCTCGCGCAGGGGGCTCCTAACTATGGCTACACCTTC.

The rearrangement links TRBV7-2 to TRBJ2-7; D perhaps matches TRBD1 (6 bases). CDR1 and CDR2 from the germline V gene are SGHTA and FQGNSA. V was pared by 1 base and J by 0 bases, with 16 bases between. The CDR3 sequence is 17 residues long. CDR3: CASSLDGLQGISYEQYF. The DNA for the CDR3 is TGTGCCAGCAGCTTAGACGGTTTACAGGGAATCTCCTACGAGCAGTACTTC.